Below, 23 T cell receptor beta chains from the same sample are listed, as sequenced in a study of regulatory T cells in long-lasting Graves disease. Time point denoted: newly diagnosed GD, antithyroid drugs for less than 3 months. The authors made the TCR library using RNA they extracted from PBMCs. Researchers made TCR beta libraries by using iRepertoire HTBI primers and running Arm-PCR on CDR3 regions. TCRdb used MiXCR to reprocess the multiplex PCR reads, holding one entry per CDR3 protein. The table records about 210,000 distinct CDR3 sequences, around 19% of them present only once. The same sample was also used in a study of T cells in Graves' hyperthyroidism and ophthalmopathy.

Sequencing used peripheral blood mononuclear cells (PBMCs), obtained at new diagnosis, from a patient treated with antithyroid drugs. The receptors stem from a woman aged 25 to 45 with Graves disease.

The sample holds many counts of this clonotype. This CDR3 is CASSDRVAHGDTQYF. For the CDR3, the DNA is TGTGCCAGCAGTGATCGGGTCGCCCATGGAGATACGCAGTATTTT. The chain joins TRBV25-1 to TRBJ2-3; D ambiguous. V dropped 3 bases and J dropped 5 bases, with 15 bases sitting between them. The germline V gene encodes CDR1 MGHDK and CDR2 SYGVNS. The CDR3 runs 15 residues.

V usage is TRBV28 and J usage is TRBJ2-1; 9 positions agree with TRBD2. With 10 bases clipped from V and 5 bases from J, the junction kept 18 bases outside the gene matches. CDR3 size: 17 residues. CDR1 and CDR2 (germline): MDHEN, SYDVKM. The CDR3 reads CATERGLAVRLNNEQFF. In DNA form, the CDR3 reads TGTGCCACTGAGAGGGGACTAGCTGTGAGGCTTAACAATGAGCAGTTCTTC.

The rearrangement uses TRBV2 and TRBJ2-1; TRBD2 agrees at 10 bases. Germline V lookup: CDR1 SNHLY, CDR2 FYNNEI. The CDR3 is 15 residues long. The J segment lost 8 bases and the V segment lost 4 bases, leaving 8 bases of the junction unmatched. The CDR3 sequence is CASSVVLAGDDEQFF. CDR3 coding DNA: TGTGCCAGCAGTGTGGTCCTAGCGGGAGATGATGAGCAGTTCTTC.

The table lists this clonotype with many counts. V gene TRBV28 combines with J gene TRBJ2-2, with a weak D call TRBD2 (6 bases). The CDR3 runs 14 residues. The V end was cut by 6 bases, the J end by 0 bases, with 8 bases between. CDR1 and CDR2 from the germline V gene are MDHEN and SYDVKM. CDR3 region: CASRWDSNTGELFF. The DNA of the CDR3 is TGTGCCAGCAGATGGGACTCGAACACCGGGGAGCTGTTTTTT.

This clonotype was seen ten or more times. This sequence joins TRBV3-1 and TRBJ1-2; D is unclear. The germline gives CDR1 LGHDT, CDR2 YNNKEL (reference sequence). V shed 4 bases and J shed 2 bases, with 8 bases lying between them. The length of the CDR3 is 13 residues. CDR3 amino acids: CASSRSINYGYTF. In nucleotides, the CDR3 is TGTGCCAGCAGCCGAAGCATAAACTATGGCTACACCTTC.

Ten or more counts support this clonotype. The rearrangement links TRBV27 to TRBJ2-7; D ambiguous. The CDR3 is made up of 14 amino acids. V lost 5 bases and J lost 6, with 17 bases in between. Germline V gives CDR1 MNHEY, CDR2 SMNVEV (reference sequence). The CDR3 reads CASSPPGSASEQYF. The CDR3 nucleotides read TGTGCCAGCAGTCCGCCCGGGTCCGCATCCGAGCAGTACTTC.

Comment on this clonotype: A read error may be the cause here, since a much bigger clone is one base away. For the CDR3, the DNA is TGTGCCAGCAGCTCAGAGGGGGGATCATCTGGAGACACCATATATTTT. Translating it yields CASSSEGGSSGDTIYF. J is TRBJ1-3 and V is TRBV9; a possible D gene is TRBD1 (6 bases). The germline V gene has CDR1 SGDLS and CDR2 YYNGEE. The CDR3 consists of 16 residues.

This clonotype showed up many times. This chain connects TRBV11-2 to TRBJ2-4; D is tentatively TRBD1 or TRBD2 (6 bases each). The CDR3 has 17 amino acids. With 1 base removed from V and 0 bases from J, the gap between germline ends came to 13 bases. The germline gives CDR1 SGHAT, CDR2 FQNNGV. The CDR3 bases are TGTGCCAGCAGCTTAGTCCCGGGGGCCATAGCCAAAAACATTCAGTACTTC. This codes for CASSLVPGAIAKNIQYF.

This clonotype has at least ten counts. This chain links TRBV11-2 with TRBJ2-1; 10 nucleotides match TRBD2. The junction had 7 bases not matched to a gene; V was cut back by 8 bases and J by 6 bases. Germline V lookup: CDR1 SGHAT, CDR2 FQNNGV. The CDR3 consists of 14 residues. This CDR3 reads CASRLAGGSNEQFF. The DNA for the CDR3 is TGTGCCAGCCGATTAGCGGGGGGAAGCAATGAGCAGTTCTTC.

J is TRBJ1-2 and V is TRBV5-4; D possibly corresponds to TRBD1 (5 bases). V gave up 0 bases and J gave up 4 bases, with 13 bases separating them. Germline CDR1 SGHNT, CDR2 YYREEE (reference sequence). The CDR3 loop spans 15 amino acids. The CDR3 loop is CASSLAFGARYGYTF. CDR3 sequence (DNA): TGTGCCAGCAGCTTGGCCTTCGGGGCACGCTATGGCTACACCTTC.

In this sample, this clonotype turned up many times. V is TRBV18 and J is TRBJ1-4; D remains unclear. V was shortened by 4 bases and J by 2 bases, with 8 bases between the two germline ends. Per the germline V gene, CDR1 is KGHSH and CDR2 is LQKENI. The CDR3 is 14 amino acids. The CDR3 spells CASSQDGTNEKLFF. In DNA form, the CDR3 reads TGTGCCAGCTCACAGGATGGCACTAATGAAAAACTGTTTTTT.

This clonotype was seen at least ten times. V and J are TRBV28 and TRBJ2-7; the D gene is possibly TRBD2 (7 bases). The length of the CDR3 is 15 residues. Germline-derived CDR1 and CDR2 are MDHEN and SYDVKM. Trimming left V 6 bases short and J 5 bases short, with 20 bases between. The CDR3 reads CASSKRGGRRDEQYF. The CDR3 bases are TGTGCCAGCAGCAAAAGGGGGGGCAGGCGCGACGAGCAGTACTTC.

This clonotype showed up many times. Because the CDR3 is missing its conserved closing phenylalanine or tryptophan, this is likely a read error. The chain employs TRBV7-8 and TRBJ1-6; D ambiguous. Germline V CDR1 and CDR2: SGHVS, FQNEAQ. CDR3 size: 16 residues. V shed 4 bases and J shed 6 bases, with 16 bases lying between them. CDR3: CASSYLTVSANSPLHS. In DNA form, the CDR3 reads TGTGCCAGCAGCTATTTGACCGTATCTGCTAATTCACCCCTCCACTCT.

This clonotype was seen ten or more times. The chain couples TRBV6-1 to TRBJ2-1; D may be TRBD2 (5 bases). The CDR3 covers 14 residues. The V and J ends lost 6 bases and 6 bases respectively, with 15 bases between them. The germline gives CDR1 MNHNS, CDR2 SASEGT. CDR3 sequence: CASSPQALVNEQFF. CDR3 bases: TGTGCCAGCAGCCCGCAGGCACTAGTCAATGAGCAGTTCTTC.

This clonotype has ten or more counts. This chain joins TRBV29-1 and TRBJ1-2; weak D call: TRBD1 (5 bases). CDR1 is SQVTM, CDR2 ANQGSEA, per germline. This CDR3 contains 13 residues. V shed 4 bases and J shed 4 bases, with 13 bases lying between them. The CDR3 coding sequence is TGCAGCGTTGTGGAGGGGCGTCTCTATGGCTACACCTTC. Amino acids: CSVVEGRLYGYTF. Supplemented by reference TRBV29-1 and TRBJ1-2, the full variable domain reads SAVISQKPSRDICQRGTSLTIQCQVDSQVTMMFWYRQQPGQSLTLIATANQGSEATYESGFVIDKFPISRPNLTFSTLTVSNMSPEDSSIYLCSVVEGRLYGYTFGSGTRLTVV.

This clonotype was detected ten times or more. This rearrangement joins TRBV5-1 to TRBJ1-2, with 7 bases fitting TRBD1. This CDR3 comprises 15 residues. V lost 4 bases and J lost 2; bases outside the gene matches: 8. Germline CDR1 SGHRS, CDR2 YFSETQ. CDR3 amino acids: CASSATGEPNYGYTF. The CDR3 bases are TGCGCCAGCAGCGCTACAGGGGAACCCAACTATGGCTACACCTTC.

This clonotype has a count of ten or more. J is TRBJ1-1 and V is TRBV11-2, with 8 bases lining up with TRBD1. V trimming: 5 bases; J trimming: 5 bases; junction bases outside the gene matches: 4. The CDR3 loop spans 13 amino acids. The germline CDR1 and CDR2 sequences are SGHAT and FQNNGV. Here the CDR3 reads CASSQQGGTEAFF. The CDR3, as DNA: TGTGCCAGCAGCCAACAGGGGGGGACTGAAGCTTTCTTT.

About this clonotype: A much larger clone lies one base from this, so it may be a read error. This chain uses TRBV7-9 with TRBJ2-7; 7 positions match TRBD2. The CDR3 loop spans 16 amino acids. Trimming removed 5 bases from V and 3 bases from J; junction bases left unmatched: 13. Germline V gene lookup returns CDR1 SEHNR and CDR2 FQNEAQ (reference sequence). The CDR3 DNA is TGTGCCAGCAGCCTTTGGGGGGGGGAGCATAACTACGAGCAGTACTTC. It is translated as CASSLWGGEHNYEQYF.

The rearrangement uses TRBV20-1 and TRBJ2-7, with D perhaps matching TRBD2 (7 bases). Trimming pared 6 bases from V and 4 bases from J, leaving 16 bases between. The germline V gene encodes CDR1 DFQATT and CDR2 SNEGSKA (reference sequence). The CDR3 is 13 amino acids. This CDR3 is CSAGGTLNYEQYF. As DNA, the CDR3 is TGCAGTGCCGGGGGGACACTGAATTACGAGCAGTACTTC.

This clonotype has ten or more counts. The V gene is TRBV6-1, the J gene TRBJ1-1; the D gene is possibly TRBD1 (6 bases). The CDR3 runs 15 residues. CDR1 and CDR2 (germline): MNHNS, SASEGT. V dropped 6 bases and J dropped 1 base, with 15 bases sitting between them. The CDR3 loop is CASRDSGWSNTEAFF. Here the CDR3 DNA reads TGTGCCAGCAGGGACAGTGGATGGTCGAACACTGAAGCTTTCTTT.

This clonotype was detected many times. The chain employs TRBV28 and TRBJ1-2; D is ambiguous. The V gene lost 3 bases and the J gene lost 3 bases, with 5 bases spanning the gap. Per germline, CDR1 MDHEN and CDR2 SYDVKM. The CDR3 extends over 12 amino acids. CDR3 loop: CASSLNYYGYTF. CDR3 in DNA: TGTGCCAGCAGTTTGAACTACTATGGCTACACCTTC.

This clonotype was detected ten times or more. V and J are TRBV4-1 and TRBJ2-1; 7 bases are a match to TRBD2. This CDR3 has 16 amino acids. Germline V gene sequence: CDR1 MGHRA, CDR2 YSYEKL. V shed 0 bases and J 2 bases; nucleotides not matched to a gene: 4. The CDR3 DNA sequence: TGCGCCAGCAGCCAAGATCCCAGCGGGACCTACAATGAGCAGTTCTTC. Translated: CASSQDPSGTYNEQFF.

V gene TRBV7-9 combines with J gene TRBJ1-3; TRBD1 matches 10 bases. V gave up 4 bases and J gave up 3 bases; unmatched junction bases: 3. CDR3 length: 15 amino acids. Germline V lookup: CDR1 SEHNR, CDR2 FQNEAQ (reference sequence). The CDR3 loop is CASSSWTGGGNTIYF. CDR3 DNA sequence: TGTGCCAGCAGCTCCTGGACAGGGGGTGGAAACACCATATATTTT. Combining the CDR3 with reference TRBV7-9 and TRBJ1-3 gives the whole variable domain DTGVSQNPRHKITKRGQNVTFRCDPISEHNRLYWYRQTLGQGPEFLTYFQNEAQLEKSRLLSDRFSAERPKGSFSTLEIQRTEQGDSAMYLCASSSWTGGGNTIYFGEGSWLTVV.